Listed below are T cell receptor beta chains from one sample, sequenced in a study of cytomegalovirus exposure and HLA in healthy donors. The table came from immunoSEQ multiplex PCR; TCRdb's copy has only in-frame clones and leaves some out. The repertoire holds 95,000 to 100,000 clones, with around 83% as singletons. Material: PBMCs. The receptors stem from a man in his thirties or forties in good health and CMV-seronegative. CDR3s include the opening cysteine and the closing phenylalanine or tryptophan. The D gene is left open where the match is weak. Clone size is given for some rows only: seen once, a few or many times, or a class if the clone is expanded.

cdr3_nt: TGTGCCATCAGTGAGTCGAGCGGGACTAGAGCCTACGAGCAGTACTTC
cdr3_aa: CAISESSGTRAYEQYF
v_call: TRBV10-3
clone_size: once
j_call: TRBJ2-7
d_call: TRBD2

cdr3_nt: TGTGCCAGCTCACCAGGACAGGGGAATCAGCCCCAGCATTTT
cdr3_aa: CASSPGQGNQPQHF
v_call: TRBV18
clone_size: .
j_call: TRBJ1-5
d_call: TRBD1

cdr3_nt: TGCAGCGTAATCCCGGGACTAGCCCTAGGTTTCTCCTACGAGCAGTACTTC
cdr3_aa: CSVIPGLALGFSYEQYF
v_call: TRBV29-1
clone_size: .
j_call: TRBJ2-7
d_call: TRBD2

cdr3_nt: TGTGCCAGCACTGCAGGGATCCATGAGCAGTTCTTC
cdr3_aa: CASTAGIHEQFF
v_call: TRBV25-1
clone_size: .
j_call: TRBJ2-1
d_call: .

cdr3_nt: TGTGCCAGTGCCTTAGCGGGAGGGCCCACCTACGAGCAGTACTTC
cdr3_aa: CASALAGGPTYEQYF
v_call: TRBV25-1
clone_size: .
j_call: TRBJ2-7
d_call: TRBD2

cdr3_nt: TGTGCCAGCAGCTTTGACAGGGGTCCGAAGTACTTC
cdr3_aa: CASSFDRGPKYF
v_call: TRBV5-4
clone_size: .
j_call: TRBJ2-7
d_call: TRBD1

cdr3_nt: TGTGCCAGCAGTAACCACAGGGACGTGAACACTGAAGCTTTCTTT
cdr3_aa: CASSNHRDVNTEAFF
v_call: TRBV6-1
clone_size: .
j_call: TRBJ1-1
d_call: .

cdr3_nt: TGTGCCAGCAGCTTAGCGTCTAGCGGGAGGGCAGATACGCAGTATTTT
cdr3_aa: CASSLASSGRADTQYF
v_call: TRBV7-9
clone_size: .
j_call: TRBJ2-3
d_call: TRBD2

cdr3_nt: TGTGCCAGCAGCAAGGGACAGCTAGGACCCCAGCATTTT
cdr3_aa: CASSKGQLGPQHF
v_call: TRBV6-5
clone_size: .
j_call: TRBJ1-5
d_call: TRBD1

cdr3_nt: TGCAGCGTTATGGGGGGGGGAGATCTCCTAGCCAAAAACATTCAGTACTTC
cdr3_aa: CSVMGGGDLLAKNIQYF
v_call: TRBV29-1
clone_size: .
j_call: TRBJ2-4
d_call: TRBD2

cdr3_nt: TGTGCCAGCAGCCTACTCAGGCGGGGGGGGCGATCCTACGAGCAGTACTTC
cdr3_aa: CASSLLRRGGRSYEQYF
v_call: TRBV11-2
clone_size: .
j_call: TRBJ2-7
d_call: TRBD2

cdr3_nt: TGTGCCAGCTCTCGAGGAGTCCTAGCTAACTATGGCTACACCTTC
cdr3_aa: CASSRGVLANYGYTF
v_call: TRBV18
clone_size: .
j_call: TRBJ1-2
d_call: .

cdr3_nt: TGTGCCAGCTCACTATCCCTCGGACAGGCAACCATGAACACTGAAGCTTTCTTT
cdr3_aa: CASSLSLGQATMNTEAFF
v_call: TRBV18
clone_size: .
j_call: TRBJ1-1
d_call: TRBD1

cdr3_nt: TGTGCCAGTACGAGAGAGTGGACAGGGAAGGGATATAGCAATCAGCCCCAGCATTTT
cdr3_aa: CASTREWTGKGYSNQPQHF
v_call: TRBV19
clone_size: .
j_call: TRBJ1-5
d_call: TRBD1

cdr3_nt: TGTGCCAGCAGTAACCGGTCCGGGAACACCATATATTTT
cdr3_aa: CASSNRSGNTIYF
v_call: TRBV7-3
clone_size: .
j_call: TRBJ1-3
d_call: .

cdr3_nt: TGCGCCAGCAGCCAAGGCCCGGGAGCAGAGCAGTTCTTC
cdr3_aa: CASSQGPGAEQFF
v_call: TRBV4-3
clone_size: once
j_call: TRBJ2-1
d_call: .

cdr3_nt: TGCGCCAGCAGCCAAGGAGGGTATAGGACAGGTCGCGGAGGCAATCAGCCCCAGCATTTT
cdr3_aa: CASSQGGYRTGRGGNQPQHF
v_call: TRBV4-1
clone_size: few
j_call: TRBJ1-5
d_call: TRBD1

cdr3_nt: TGTGCCAGCAACGTCGGGGGGCAGGGTCAGCCCCAGCATTTT
cdr3_aa: CASNVGGQGQPQHF
v_call: TRBV28
clone_size: few
j_call: TRBJ1-5
d_call: .

cdr3_nt: TGTGCCTGGAGTTCTTCGAGTCGTAAGAGTACCTTC
cdr3_aa: CAWSSSSRKSTF
v_call: TRBV30
clone_size: once
j_call: TRBJ1-2
d_call: .

cdr3_nt: TGTGCCAGCAGTTCCCGCCGGACAGGGGGCTATGGCTACACCTTC
cdr3_aa: CASSSRRTGGYGYTF
v_call: TRBV6-6
clone_size: .
j_call: TRBJ1-2
d_call: TRBD1

cdr3_nt: TGTGCCAGCAGTACCGGGACTCAGAACTACGAGCAGTACTTC
cdr3_aa: CASSTGTQNYEQYF
v_call: TRBV6-5
clone_size: .
j_call: TRBJ2-7
d_call: .

cdr3_nt: TGTGCCAGCAGCTCCACAGGGGGAGTTACCGGGGAGCTGTTTTTT
cdr3_aa: CASSSTGGVTGELFF
v_call: TRBV7-2
clone_size: .
j_call: TRBJ2-2
d_call: TRBD1

cdr3_nt: TGTGCCAGCAGCGTGATTTTCGAACAGAACCCCTATGGCTACACCTTC
cdr3_aa: CASSVIFEQNPYGYTF
v_call: TRBV7-2
clone_size: once
j_call: TRBJ1-2
d_call: .

cdr3_nt: TGTGCCAGCAGTTCGGGGACAGGGATGAAAGGCATATATTTT
cdr3_aa: CASSSGTGMKGIYF
v_call: TRBV28
clone_size: .
j_call: TRBJ1-3
d_call: TRBD1

cdr3_nt: TGCAGCGTTGACGGTAGCGGGAGTACAGATACGCAGTATTTT
cdr3_aa: CSVDGSGSTDTQYF
v_call: TRBV29-1
clone_size: .
j_call: TRBJ2-3
d_call: TRBD2

cdr3_nt: TGTGCCAGCAGCTTAAGCCCAACTTATGGCTACACCTTC
cdr3_aa: CASSLSPTYGYTF
v_call: TRBV7-9
clone_size: once
j_call: TRBJ1-2
d_call: .